These T cell receptor beta chains were read from a single sample in a study of cytomegalovirus exposure and HLA in healthy donors. Profiling relied on immunoSEQ multiplex PCR, and the TCRdb table lists in-frame clones only, not all of them. The sample lists approximately 140,000 clones, 75% to 85% seen once, with roughly 6% in the top ten. Specimen: PBMCs. The receptors were gathered from a man aged 45 to 65 in good health and CMV-seropositive. Both conserved end residues are part of each CDR3. The D gene is left open where the match is weak. Clone size is given for some rows only: seen once, a few or many times, or a class if the clone is expanded.

d_gene | j_gene | v_gene | abundance | CDR3nt | CDR3aa
- | TRBJ2-1 | TRBV11-3 | - | TGTGCCAGCAGCTTAGGTGGGGGGTCCTACAATGAGCAGTTCTTC | CASSLGGGSYNEQFF
- | TRBJ2-3 | TRBV30 | once | TGTGCCTGGAGCGAGCACGAAGATACGCAGTATTTT | CAWSEHEDTQYF
TRBD2 | TRBJ2-7 | TRBV10-2 | - | TGCGCCAGCAGTGAGTCACTAGCGAAGTACGAGCAGTACTTC | CASSESLAKYEQYF
TRBD1 | TRBJ1-2 | TRBV5-1 | - | TGCGCCAGCAGCTTGTCCCCACCAGGGGGAAGTAACTATGGCTACACCTTC | CASSLSPPGGSNYGYTF
- | TRBJ2-2 | TRBV6-4 | - | TGTGCCAGCAGTGACTCGGGAGGGCGGGACACGAACACCGGGGAGCTGTTTTTT | CASSDSGGRDTNTGELFF
TRBD2 | TRBJ2-1 | TRBV25-1 | - | TGTGCCAGCAGTGAAGGAAGGACTAGCGGGAGTGGTGAGCAGTTCTTC | CASSEGRTSGSGEQFF
TRBD1 | TRBJ2-7 | TRBV5-3 | - | TGTGCCAGAAGCTTTGGACAGGTTATAACCTACGAGCAGTACTTC | CARSFGQVITYEQYF
- | TRBJ1-6 | TRBV9 | few | TGTGCCAGCAGCGCCACTCAGGGGTCACCCCTCCACTTT | CASSATQGSPLHF
TRBD1 | TRBJ1-3 | TRBV6-1 | - | TGTGCCAGCAGTGCGACAGGGACTGGAAACACCATATATTTT | CASSATGTGNTIYF
- | TRBJ2-7 | TRBV13 | - | TGTGCCAGCAGCTCTCCTGAAGAGGTAACCCTCGAGCAGTACTTC | CASSSPEEVTLEQYF
- | TRBJ2-6 | TRBV5-4 | - | TGTGCCAGCAGCTTCGGAACAGGGACCCAGGCCAACGTCCTGACTTTC | CASSFGTGTQANVLTF
- | TRBJ1-4 | TRBV6-5 | - | TGTGCCAGCAGAACGGGCAGGGTTGCAGAAAAACTGTTTTTT | CASRTGRVAEKLFF
- | TRBJ2-2 | TRBV21-1 | - | TGTGCCAGCAGCAAAAGAAGGGGACCGGGACAGGGGTTCACCGGGGAGCTGTTTTTT | CASSKRRGPGQGFTGELFF
- | TRBJ2-1 | TRBV28 | - | TGTGCCAGCAGTTTGGACGGGGAGAATGAGCAGTTCTTC | CASSLDGENEQFF
- | TRBJ2-5 | TRBV19 | - | TGTGCCAGTAGTGAGACTGGGTACCAAGAGACCCAGTACTTC | CASSETGYQETQYF
TRBD1 | TRBJ2-5 | TRBV18 | - | TGTGCCAGCTCACCGGCCGGGACAGGGTACCAAGAGACCCAGTACTTC | CASSPAGTGYQETQYF
- | TRBJ1-2 | TRBV15 | - | TGTGCCACCAGCAGGACCCCGCGGGGCGGAACTAACTATGGCTACACCTTC | CATSRTPRGGTNYGYTF
- | TRBJ2-7 | TRBV5-8 | - | TGTGCCAGCAGCTTGGGGGCCTCAGTTTCCTACGAGCAGTACTTC | CASSLGASVSYEQYF
TRBD1 | TRBJ1-4 | TRBV6-1 | once | TGTGCCAGCAGCTTCGGACAGGGGAATGAAAAACTGTTTTTT | CASSFGQGNEKLFF